The sequence of this T cell receptor (beta chain) was determined in a study of OX40 agonist ivuxolimab in advanced cancers. Study context: Aged roughly 20 to 79 with a mean of 60 years, they were about 78% male.

This CDR3 comprises 14 residues. The V gene lost 8 bases and the J gene lost 5 bases, with 19 bases spanning the gap. Germline values: CDR1 MDHEN, CDR2 SYDVKM. The method was immunoSEQ multiplex PCR; TCRdb's version includes in-frame clones alone and lacks a portion of them. The data show just over 95,000 clones, with over 75% seen just once and 3.8% held by the top ten. The chain links TRBV28 to TRBJ2-7, with D perhaps matching TRBD1 (5 bases). Material: CD4+ or CD8+ T cells sorted from blood, obtained in a trial of the OX40 agonist ivuxolimab. The TCR originated in an adult with an advanced solid tumor such as melanoma, head and neck, liver or kidney cancer. The DNA of the CDR3 is TGTGCCAGCCCTAAAGGGGAAGCGTGGGACGAGCAGTACTTC. Amino acids: CASPKGEAWDEQYF.